These 4 T cell receptor beta chains were sequenced from one sample in a study of tumor-infiltrating lymphocytes in glioblastoma multiforme. Three nested ARM-PCR rounds with V-beta and C-beta primers built TCRB libraries. From the multiplex PCR reads, TCRdb called clonotypes with MiXCR, one entry per CDR3 protein. The repertoire holds fewer than 25,000 distinct CDR3 sequences, with roughly 64% as singletons. Sequencing input: peripheral blood. Source of these receptors: a male donor with glioblastoma.

This clonotype has just a few counts. This chain joins TRBV11-2 and TRBJ2-1; D possibly uses TRBD1 or TRBD2 (5 bases each). Per germline, CDR1 SGHAT and CDR2 FQNNGV. CDR3 size: 16 residues. Between the trimmed V and J ends, which lost 1 base and 10 bases, there was a span of 20 bases. The DNA of the CDR3 is TGTGCCAGCAGCTTAGTTGGGGGTCTCCTCTTTAACGAGCAGTTCTTC. Protein sequence: CASSLVGGLLFNEQFF.

J is TRBJ2-3 and V is TRBV20-1; TRBD1 is a possible D gene (6 bases). This CDR3 spans 15 amino acids. Germline V gene lookup returns CDR1 DFQATT and CDR2 SNEGSKA (reference sequence). Trimming pared 6 bases from V and 4 bases from J, leaving 20 bases between. CDR3 sequence: CSADRQAASADTQYF. The CDR3 DNA reads as TGCAGTGCAGACAGACAGGCTGCCAGCGCAGATACGCAGTATTTT.

Details on this clonotype: Possible read error: a much larger clone is one base away. The CDR3 end shows no conserved phenylalanine or tryptophan, and so a read error is likely. The CDR3 DNA reads as TGTGCCTGGACTACAAGTATGGGAAACACCATATATTAT. As protein: CAWTTSMGNTIYY. The chain links TRBV30 to TRBJ1-3; no clear D gene. CDR3 length: 13 residues. The germline CDR1 and CDR2 sequences are GTSNPN and SVGIG (reference sequence). V shed 4 bases and J shed 4 bases, with 11 bases lying between them.

To note about this clonotype: A much more abundant neighbour one base away suggests this may be a read error. The conserved closing phenylalanine or tryptophan is absent in this CDR3, likely reflecting a read error. The chain employs TRBV29-1 and TRBJ1-1; D uncertain. The length of the CDR3 is 13 residues. Trimming took 2 bases from V and 0 from J, leaving 7 bases between them. Germline V lookup: CDR1 SQVTM, CDR2 ANQGSEA. The CDR3 region is CSVERLLNTEAFL. The DNA of the CDR3 is TGCAGCGTTGAACGTCTGCTGAACACTGAAGCTTTCCTT.